This TCR beta chain was identified during a study of cytomegalovirus exposure and HLA in healthy donors. Researchers ran the PCR with 60 Vbeta and 13 Jbeta primers. Repertoires were generated with immunoSEQ multiplex PCR, while TCRdb's copy carries only in-frame clones and drops some. Among about 140,000 clones listed, 60% to 80% were seen once. CDR3 length equals 14 residues. Deletions cut 2 bases from V and 1 base from J, with 9 bases between. Germline-derived CDR1 and CDR2 are SNHLY and FYNNEI. The V gene is TRBV2, the J gene TRBJ2-7, with D unclear. This receptor was obtained from a man aged 25-40 years in good health and CMV-seronegative. Sequencing used PBMCs. This chain's CDR3 is CASSEPQASYEQYF. CDR3 nucleotide sequence: TGTGCCAGCAGTGAACCCCAGGCGTCCTACGAGCAGTACTTC.